The 27 T cell receptor beta chains below all came from one sample that was sequenced in a study of tissue T cells after allogeneic stem cell transplantation. Clones were read by immunoSEQ multiplex PCR, and TCRdb kept only the in-frame ones, dropping some. Seen here are about 20,000 clones, about three quarters observed once, and the top ten hold around 0.93%. Sequences were obtained from spleen. These receptors came from a female BALB/c mouse in good health. MHC haplotype here: H2-d.

Remarks on this clone: The gene names here belong to mouse. The read stops 1 residue short of the end of the CDR3; the missing end is completed from the germline J gene. The chain recombines TRBV29 with TRBJ1-1, with D possibly TRBD1 on 5 matching bases. The germline V and J ends were trimmed by 6 bases and 1 base, with 9 bases remaining between them. CDR1 is MSHET, CDR2 SYDVDS, per germline. CDR3 length equals 13 residues. CDR3 DNA (partial): TGTGCTAGCAGCAATCAGGGAAACACAGAAGTCTTC. Residues: CASSNQGNTEVF. Given in full, the CDR3 is CASSNQGNTEVFF.

About this clone: The gene names here belong to mouse. The read comes to an end 1 residue before the CDR3 does, leaving the germline J gene to fill in the end. The chain employs TRBV31 and TRBJ2-7, with 8 nucleotides matching TRBD1. Germline trimming cut 0 bases from V and 6 bases from J; bases unmatched to any gene: 4. This CDR3 is 13 amino acids long. Germline V gives CDR1 GKSSPN, CDR2 SITVG. The sequenced part of the CDR3 DNA is TGTGCCTGGAGTCTAAGTGACAGGGGTGAACAGTAC. Protein sequence: CAWSLSDRGEQY. The whole CDR3 reads CAWSLSDRGEQYF. The full variable domain, in which reference TRBV31 and TRBJ2-7 provide the parts outside the CDR3, is AQTIHQWPVAEIKAVGSPLSLGCTIKGKSSPNLYWYWQATGGTLQQLFYSITVGQVESVVQLNLSASRPKDDQFILSTEKLLLSHSGFYLCAWSLSDRGEQYFGPGTRLTVL.

Concerning this clone: Mouse gene names and germline throughout. The read ends 1 residue shy of where the CDR3 ends; the end is completed using the germline J gene. This chain connects TRBV20 to TRBJ2-4; D not certain. This CDR3 contains 12 residues. Germline loops: CDR1 GFQATS, CDR2 STVNSAI. Trimming took off 3 bases at V and 0 bases at J, with 4 bases between the two ends. CDR3 DNA, as far as it was read: TGTGGTGCTAGTCAGAGTCAAAACACCTTGTAC. Its protein is CGASQSQNTLY. The entire CDR3 protein is CGASQSQNTLYF.

The table lists this clone with a few counts. Gene and germline names: mouse. The observed sequence ends 1 residue before the CDR3 terminus, with the missing tail filled in from the germline J gene. This sequence joins TRBV19 and TRBJ2-5; weak D call: TRBD1 (5 bases). The germline gives CDR1 FNHDT, CDR2 SITEND (reference sequence). The germline V and J ends were trimmed by 0 bases and 3 bases, with 5 bases remaining between them. The CDR3 is 13 amino acids. The CDR3 here is CASSIAGQDTQYF. CDR3 DNA (partial): TGTGCCAGCAGTATAGCAGGGCAAGACACCCAGTAC.

This clone occurred a few times. Any gene name here is a mouse gene name. The read falls 1 residue short of the CDR3 end, and the missing part is taken from the germline J gene. The J gene is TRBJ2-7, the V gene TRBV24; D not certain. Germline assignment: CDR1 KGHTA and CDR2 FRNEEI. Trimming shortened V by 6 bases and J by 1 base, and 1 base separated the two germline ends. The CDR3 totals 10 residues. The chain's CDR3 is CASRSYEQYF. CDR3 bases read: TGTGCCAGCAGGTCCTATGAACAGTAC.

This clone was observed a few times. The gene symbols are mouse symbols. CDR3 protein: CASSEGAPYEQYF. The covered CDR3 bases are TGTGCCAGCAGTGAGGGGGCCCCCTATGAACAGTAC. V usage is TRBV13-1 and J usage is TRBJ2-7, with D perhaps assigned TRBD1 or TRBD2 (6 bases each). The CDR3 is cut off 1 residue early in the read; its end comes from the germline J gene. Trimming took 2 bases from V and 2 from J, leaving 8 bases between them. Germline lookup yields CDR1 NSHNY and CDR2 SYGAGN. The CDR3 is made up of 13 amino acids.

For this clone: Gene names are the mouse ones. CDR3 bases read: TGTGCCAGCAGTATGTGGGCAAGTTCCAACGAAAGATTATTT. Its translation is CASSMWASSNERLF. The whole CDR3 reads CASSMWASSNERLFF. The chain recombines TRBV19 with TRBJ1-4, with D hard to call. The read ends 1 residue before the CDR3 terminus; that terminus is restored from the germline J gene. CDR1 is FNHDT and CDR2 is SITEND in the germline V gene (reference sequence). The CDR3 has 15 amino acids. Trimming cost V 2 bases and J 1 base, with 9 bases left between them.

Regarding this clone: Each gene name is a mouse one. The CDR3 is cut off 1 residue early in the read; its end comes from the germline J gene. The gene calls are TRBV31 and TRBJ2-4; the D gene is possibly TRBD1 (5 bases). This CDR3 is built from 13 residues. V was cut by 3 bases and J by 3 bases, with 10 bases left in between. Germline values: CDR1 GKSSPN, CDR2 SITVG. CDR3 residues: CAWRRGGQNTLYF. The CDR3 bases that were read are TGTGCCTGGAGAAGGGGAGGACAAAACACCTTGTAC.

In its sample, this clone was seen once. Mouse germline and gene names are used. The read terminates 1 residue before the CDR3 end, so the remaining end is supplied by the germline J gene. The V call is TRBV3, the J call TRBJ2-4; 10 bases match TRBD2. V lost 3 bases to trimming and J lost 0 bases; unmatched junction nucleotides: 6. CDR3 size: 17 residues. CDR1 SNHLY and CDR2 FYNGKV come from the germline V gene (reference sequence). CDR3 sequence reads: CASSFDWGDFSQNTLYF. The covered CDR3 bases are TGTGCCAGCAGCTTCGACTGGGGGGACTTTAGTCAAAACACCTTGTAC.

Of note for this clone: Germline and genes here are mouse. The read ends 1 residue early relative to the CDR3; the germline J gene fills the gap. The rearrangement joins TRBV29 to TRBJ2-1; D uncertain. Trimming removed 4 bases from V and 5 bases from J, with 3 bases in between. The CDR3 sequence is 11 residues long. Germline assignment: CDR1 MSHET and CDR2 SYDVDS. The CDR3 reads CASSSDAEQFF. The part of the CDR3 DNA that was read is TGTGCTAGCAGTTCGGATGCTGAGCAGTTC.

This clone turned up a few times. Gene and germline names: mouse. The read falls 1 residue short of the CDR3 end, and the missing part is taken from the germline J gene. The chain couples TRBV20 to TRBJ2-7; no clear D. Looked up from germline, CDR1 is GFQATS and CDR2 is STVNSAI. The CDR3 is 12 amino acids. V was trimmed by 0 bases and J by 2 bases, leaving 5 bases between them. The CDR3 reads CGARDTAYEQYF. The sequenced CDR3 bases are TGTGGTGCTAGGGATACAGCCTATGAACAGTAC. The full variable domain, completed using reference TRBV20 and TRBJ2-7, is GALVYQYPRRTICKSGTSMRMECQAVGFQATSVAWYRQSPQKTFELIALSTVNSAIKYEQNFTQEKFPISHPNLSFSSMTVLNAYLEDRGLYLCGARDTAYEQYFGPGTRLTVL.

This clone was seen a few times. Gene names are the mouse ones. The CDR3 end is not reached by the read, which stops 1 residue before it; the germline J gene fills it in. The chain employs TRBV15 and TRBJ1-3; no definite D call. The germline CDR1 and CDR2 sequences are SGHND and FRSKSL. CDR3 length equals 15 residues. The V gene lost 2 bases and the J gene lost 0 bases, with 8 bases spanning the gap. The CDR3: CASSLIANSGNTLYF. Incomplete CDR3 DNA: TGTGCCAGCAGTTTAATCGCAAATTCTGGAAATACGCTCTAT.

Turning to this clone: Here the gene names and germline are mouse. The read is 1 residue too short to cover the CDR3 end, so that end is filled in from the germline J gene. The chain carries TRBV31 and TRBJ2-4; D is ambiguous. Germline CDR1 reads GKSSPN; CDR2 reads SITVG. Trimming shortened V by 5 bases and J by 5 bases, and 8 bases separated the two germline ends. This CDR3 comprises 11 residues. CDR3 in amino acids: CAWDSVNTLYF. The DNA read from the CDR3 is TGTGCCTGGGACTCAGTAAACACCTTGTAC. The full variable domain, in which reference TRBV31 and TRBJ2-4 provide the parts outside the CDR3, is AQTIHQWPVAEIKAVGSPLSLGCTIKGKSSPNLYWYWQATGGTLQQLFYSITVGQVESVVQLNLSASRPKDDQFILSTEKLLLSHSGFYLCAWDSVNTLYFGAGTRLSVL.

A word on this clone: Genes and germline come from the mouse. The sequenced fragment ends 1 residue before the CDR3 boundary, so the rest is inferred from the germline J gene. The chain joins TRBV5 to TRBJ2-4; D may be TRBD1 or TRBD2 (6 bases each). There are 15 residues in the CDR3. V lost 1 base, J lost 0 bases, and 8 bases lay in between. Germline V gene sequence: CDR1 LGHNA, CDR2 YNLKQL (reference sequence). CDR3 protein: CASSQVGASQNTLYF. CDR3 DNA (partial): TGTGCCAGCAGCCAAGTGGGGGCGAGTCAAAACACCTTGTAC.

This clone was counted only a few times. Here the gene names and germline are mouse. Read data end 1 residue before the CDR3 end; the end is taken from the germline J gene. The chain carries TRBV31 and TRBJ2-3; TRBD2 aligns across 8 bases. CDR1 is GKSSPN and CDR2 is SITVG in the germline V gene. The CDR3 totals 16 residues. V shed 0 bases, J shed 1 base, and the junction held 6 bases outside the gene matches. This chain's CDR3 is CAWSLKLGAGAETLYF. The covered CDR3 bases are TGTGCCTGGAGTCTAAAACTGGGGGCGGGTGCAGAAACGCTGTAT.

A word on this clone: Mouse germline and gene names are used. The sequence runs out 1 residue before the end of the CDR3; the remainder is reconstructed from the germline J gene. This chain joins TRBV5 and TRBJ2-3, with 8 bases that match TRBD2. Germline CDR1 is LGHNA and CDR2 is YNLKQL (reference sequence). The CDR3 loop spans 17 amino acids. After removal of 0 bases from V and 1 base from J, the junction contained 6 bases not matched to a gene. Incomplete CDR3 DNA: TGTGCCAGCAGCCAAGATGGGGGGGGGCGTGGTGCAGAAACGCTGTAT. Amino acids: CASSQDGGGRGAETLY. The entire CDR3 reads CASSQDGGGRGAETLYF.

Details on this clone: These gene names are mouse names. The read ends 1 residue shy of where the CDR3 ends; the end is completed using the germline J gene. This chain uses TRBV13-2 with TRBJ2-2, with 9 bases aligning to TRBD2. V shed 6 bases, J shed 0 bases, and the junction held 3 bases outside the gene matches. CDR1 and CDR2 (germline): NNHNN, SYGAGS (reference sequence). The CDR3 totals 15 residues. CDR3 sequence: CASVDWGTNTGQLYF. The sequenced CDR3 bases are TGTGCCAGCGTCGACTGGGGGACAAACACCGGGCAGCTCTAC.

In regard to this clone: The gene names given are mouse names. The CDR3 end falls 1 residue outside the read, so it is completed with the germline J gene. The chain carries TRBV31 and TRBJ1-5, with a weak D call TRBD1 (6 bases). Trimming stripped 2 bases from V and 6 bases from J, with 14 bases between. Germline V gives CDR1 GKSSPN, CDR2 SITVG. This CDR3 spans 14 amino acids. CDR3 bases read: TGTGCCTGGAGTTGGGGGCTTAGCAGCCAGGCTCCGCTT. It is translated as CAWSWGLSSQAPL. The CDR3 in full is CAWSWGLSSQAPLF.

Turning to this clone: Mouse germline and gene names are used. The read gets to within 1 residue of the CDR3 end, and the germline J gene fills in the rest. V usage is TRBV13-1 and J usage is TRBJ2-3; D call uncertain. V lost 0 bases, J lost 0 bases, and 5 bases lay in between. This CDR3 is 14 amino acids long. The germline V gene encodes CDR1 NSHNY and CDR2 SYGAGN. The CDR3 DNA, read in part, is TGTGCCAGCAGTGATGGTAGTAGTGCAGAAACGCTGTAT. Its translation: CASSDGSSAETLY. In full, the CDR3 reads CASSDGSSAETLYF.

A word on this clone: Gene names are the mouse ones. The missing CDR3 end, 1 residue past where the read stops, is filled in from the germline J gene. The J gene is TRBJ2-1, the V gene TRBV1, with D unclear. The CDR3 extends over 15 amino acids. V dropped 0 bases and J dropped 3 bases, with 9 bases sitting between them. Per the germline V gene, CDR1 is NSQYPW and CDR2 is LRSPGD (reference sequence). The DNA read from the CDR3 is TGCACCTGCAGTGCAGATCGGCCAGGCTATGCTGAGCAGTTC. Protein sequence: CTCSADRPGYAEQF. The full CDR3 protein reads CTCSADRPGYAEQFF.

About this clone itself: The genes and germline here are from mouse. The read gets to within 1 residue of the CDR3 end, and the germline J gene fills in the rest. The rearrangement uses TRBV13-1 and TRBJ2-3; perhaps TRBD1 as D (5 bases). Trimming removed 5 bases at V and 6 bases at J, with 7 bases between. Per the germline V gene, CDR1 is NSHNY and CDR2 is SYGAGN. The CDR3 covers 11 residues. The CDR3 DNA, read in part, is TGTGCCAGCAGGTACAGGGAAACGCTGTAT. It codes for CASRYRETLY. The entire CDR3 sequence reads CASRYRETLYF.

As concerns this clone: Germline and genes: mouse. The read terminates 1 residue before the CDR3 end, so the remaining end is supplied by the germline J gene. This sequence joins TRBV5 and TRBJ2-3; 10 bases line up with TRBD1. CDR1 LGHNA and CDR2 YNLKQL come from the germline V gene (reference sequence). The CDR3 contains 16 residues. V lost 4 bases, J lost 2 bases, and 6 bases stayed unmatched. CDR3 bases read: TGTGCCAGCAGCCCCCGACAGGGGGCGCTTGCAGAAACGCTGTAT. It translates to CASSPRQGALAETLY. The CDR3 reads in full as CASSPRQGALAETLYF.

Regarding this clone: The germline and genes are mouse ones. The sequence runs out 1 residue before the end of the CDR3; the remainder is reconstructed from the germline J gene. The chain has TRBV13-3 and TRBJ2-1, with TRBD2 identical over 8 bases. Trimming took 3 bases from V and 2 from J; bases not matched to a gene: 7. CDR1 and CDR2 from the germline V gene are NNHDY and SYVADS. This CDR3 has 16 residues. CDR3 DNA, as far as it was read: TGTGCCAGCAGTGGAAACTGGGGGCCAGACTATGCTGAGCAGTTC. It yields the protein CASSGNWGPDYAEQF. The whole CDR3 region reads CASSGNWGPDYAEQFF.

This clone was seen a few times. Gene names follow the mouse nomenclature. Read coverage stops 1 residue before the CDR3 terminus; the germline J gene supplies the remainder. V usage is TRBV13-2 and J usage is TRBJ1-1; TRBD1 is a possible D gene (6 bases). CDR1 and CDR2 from the germline V gene are NNHNN and SYGAGS (reference sequence). The V end lost 3 bases, the J end lost 3 bases, and 12 bases lay between the germline ends. The CDR3 covers 14 residues. The CDR3 here is CASGAPGDDTEVFF. CDR3 DNA, as far as it was read: TGTGCCAGCGGTGCCCCAGGGGACGACACAGAAGTCTTC.

Concerning this clone: Genes and germline are mouse. The CDR3 end is not reached by the read, which stops 1 residue before it; the germline J gene fills it in. The gene calls are TRBV19 and TRBJ1-6; 9 bases match TRBD1. TRBJ1-6 is reported as an ORF; its role is uncertain. The CDR3 totals 15 residues. CDR1 and CDR2 (germline): FNHDT, SITEND (reference sequence). The trim removed 5 bases at V and 4 bases at J, leaving 4 bases unmatched. CDR3 amino acids: CASRTGTGYNSPLYF. CDR3 bases read: TGTGCCAGCAGGACCGGGACAGGGTATAATTCGCCCCTCTAC.

For this clone: Germline and genes: mouse. The CDR3 is cut off 1 residue early in the read; its end comes from the germline J gene. The rearrangement links TRBV2 to TRBJ1-1; TRBD1 might be the D (6 bases). V was pared by 4 bases and J by 0 bases, with 9 bases between. The CDR3 runs 14 residues. CDR1 is LGHNA, CDR2 YSYQKL, per germline. The covered CDR3 bases are TGTGCCAGCAGCCCGGGACAATCAAACACAGAAGTCTTC. Translated, it gives CASSPGQSNTEVF. The complete CDR3 protein is CASSPGQSNTEVFF.

On this clone itself: Gene names denote mouse genes. The CDR3 extends 1 residue past the end of the read, so its final part is completed from the germline J gene. This chain uses TRBV13-2 with TRBJ1-2; D remains ambiguous. The CDR3 extends over 14 amino acids. Germline lookup yields CDR1 NNHNN and CDR2 SYGAGS (reference sequence). V gave up 4 bases and J gave up 0 bases, with 10 bases separating them. CDR3 bases read: TGTGCCAGCGGTCTCCGGACCGCAAACTCCGACTACACC. Its translation: CASGLRTANSDYT. The full CDR3 sequence reads CASGLRTANSDYTF.